This T cell receptor (beta chain) originates from a study of shared T cell receptors in the human thymus. CDR1 is SGHRS, CDR2 YFSETQ, per germline. This CDR3 spans 16 amino acids. J lost 4 bases, V lost 1 base, and 8 bases had no gene match. Here immunoSEQ multiplex PCR was the method, and the copy in TCRdb shows in-frame clones only, minus some. The data show under 850,000 clones, with roughly 88% seen just once and 0.0095% to 0.012% held by the top ten. These data also formed part of another study, on human thymus T cells.

The V gene is TRBV5-1, the J gene TRBJ2-5, with 9 bases that match TRBD2. Sequencing was done on a sample of thymocytes. The receptor was derived from a boy less than two years old with a congenital heart defect. CDR3 loop: CASSLWAGGPGETQYF. The CDR3 coding sequence is TGCGCCAGCAGCTTGTGGGCGGGAGGGCCCGGAGAGACCCAGTACTTC.